The 10 T cell receptor beta chains reported below all come from one sample, sequenced in a study of OX40 agonist ivuxolimab in advanced cancers. Data came from immunoSEQ multiplex PCR; TCRdb stores just in-frame clones and leaves some out. The top ten hold 0.7% to 1% of the sample, which has 70,000 or so clones, around 88% seen once. The source material was CD4+ or CD8+ T cells sorted from blood, sampled in a trial of the OX40 agonist ivuxolimab. These receptors all stem from an adult with an advanced solid tumor such as melanoma, head and neck, liver or kidney cancer.

The chain combines TRBV9 with TRBJ1-3; 7 bases are shared with TRBD1. Germline V gene lookup returns CDR1 SGDLS and CDR2 YYNGEE. This CDR3 comprises 15 residues. Trimming at V came to 5 bases and at J to 2 bases, leaving 7 bases not matched to a gene. The CDR3 DNA is TGTGCCAGCAGTGGGGACAGCGGTCCTGGAAACACCATATATTTT. Its translation is CASSGDSGPGNTIYF. Full variable domain (remainder filled in from reference TRBV9 and TRBJ1-3): DSGVTQTPKHLITATGQRVTLRCSPRSGDLSVYWYQQSLDQGLQFLIQYYNGEERAKGNILERFSAQQFPDLHSELNLSSLELGDSALYFCASSGDSGPGNTIYFGEGSWLTVV.

This chain uses TRBV4-2 with TRBJ2-1, with 9 bases matching TRBD1. Germline-derived CDR1 and CDR2 are LGHNA and YNFKEQ. The CDR3 extends over 17 amino acids. The V segment lost 1 base and the J segment 1 base; nucleotides outside the gene matches: 5. CDR3 DNA: TGTGCCAGCAGCCAAGCCGGGACAGGGCCTTCCTACAATGAGCAGTTCTTC. It is translated as CASSQAGTGPSYNEQFF.

The chain has TRBV28 and TRBJ2-7; no clear D gene. The V gene lost 3 bases and the J gene lost 0 bases, with 12 bases spanning the gap. The CDR3 consists of 15 residues. Germline assignment: CDR1 MDHEN and CDR2 SYDVKM. The CDR3 loop is CASSLVTGYSYEQYF. The CDR3 coding sequence is TGTGCCAGCAGTTTGGTCACTGGTTACTCCTACGAGCAGTACTTC.

The V and J genes are TRBV27 and TRBJ2-7; 9 positions match TRBD1. From germline, CDR1 is MNHEY and CDR2 SMNVEV (reference sequence). V lost 4 bases to trimming and J lost 6 bases; unmatched junction nucleotides: 4. There are 13 residues in the CDR3. This CDR3 is CASSSGQGLEQYF. CDR3 DNA: TGTGCCAGCAGTTCGGGACAGGGTCTCGAGCAGTACTTC.

This chain links TRBV5-6 with TRBJ2-1; tentative D call: TRBD1 (6 bases). The germline V and J ends were trimmed by 6 bases and 8 bases, with 15 bases remaining between them. The CDR3 extends over 13 amino acids. Germline V gives CDR1 SGHDT, CDR2 YYEEEE. The CDR3 here is CASILTGGDEQFF. CDR3 nucleotide sequence: TGTGCCAGCATTCTGACAGGAGGAGATGAGCAGTTCTTC. Full variable domain (remainder filled in from reference TRBV5-6 and TRBJ2-1): DAGVTQSPTHLIKTRGQQVTLRCSPKSGHDTVSWYQQALGQGPQFIFQYYEEEERQRGNFPDRFSGHQFPNYSSELNVNALLLGDSALYLCASILTGGDEQFFGPGTRLTVL.

The V and J genes are TRBV5-6 and TRBJ2-3; perhaps TRBD2 as D (5 bases). CDR1 is SGHDT, CDR2 YYEEEE, per germline. This CDR3 has 13 amino acids. The V and J ends lost 0 bases and 5 bases respectively, with 7 bases between them. CDR3 sequence: CASSLVGEDTQYF. CDR3 DNA: TGTGCCAGCAGCTTGGTCGGGGAAGATACGCAGTATTTT.

The rearrangement links TRBV4-3 to TRBJ2-5; no firm D call. This CDR3 is 11 amino acids long. V shed 1 base and J shed 7 bases, with 4 bases lying between them. Per germline, CDR1 LGHNA and CDR2 YSLEER. The CDR3 sequence: CASSQGGTQYF. The DNA of the CDR3 is TGCGCCAGCAGCCAAGGGGGGACCCAGTACTTC.

CDR3 region: CASTYLAGGGETQYF. CDR3 in DNA: TGTGCCAGCACTTATCTAGCGGGGGGCGGAGAGACCCAGTACTTC. The chain couples TRBV28 to TRBJ2-5; 11 bases fit TRBD2. Germline V lookup: CDR1 MDHEN, CDR2 SYDVKM. The CDR3 covers 15 residues. V shed 7 bases, J shed 4 bases, and the junction held 8 bases outside the gene matches.

The chain couples TRBV4-1 to TRBJ1-1; D is unresolved. Per germline, CDR1 MGHRA and CDR2 YSYEKL. V was pared by 1 base and J by 1 base, with 7 bases between. CDR3 length equals 14 residues. In nucleotides, the CDR3 is TGCGCCAGCAGCCAAGTGGTTGCGAACACTGAAGCTTTCTTT. It encodes CASSQVVANTEAFF.

This chain connects TRBV19 to TRBJ1-2, with 12 positions matching TRBD1. The V gene's germline CDR1 is LNHDA and CDR2 SQIVND (reference sequence). The CDR3 covers 18 residues. After removal of 5 bases from V and 1 base from J, the junction contained 11 bases not matched to a gene. The CDR3 here is CASSASGTGGVGNYGYTF. For the CDR3, the DNA is TGTGCCAGTAGTGCGTCCGGGACAGGGGGCGTGGGTAACTATGGCTACACCTTC.